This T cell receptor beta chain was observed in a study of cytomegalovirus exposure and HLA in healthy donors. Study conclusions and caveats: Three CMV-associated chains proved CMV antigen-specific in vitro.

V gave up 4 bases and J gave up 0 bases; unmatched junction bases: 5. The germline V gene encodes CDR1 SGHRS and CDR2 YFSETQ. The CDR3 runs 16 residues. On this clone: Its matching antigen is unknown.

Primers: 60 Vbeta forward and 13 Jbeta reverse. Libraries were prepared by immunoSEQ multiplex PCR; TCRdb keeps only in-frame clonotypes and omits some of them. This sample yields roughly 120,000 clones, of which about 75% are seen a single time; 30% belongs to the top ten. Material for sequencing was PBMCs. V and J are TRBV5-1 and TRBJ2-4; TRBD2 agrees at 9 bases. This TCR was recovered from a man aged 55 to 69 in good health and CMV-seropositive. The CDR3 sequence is CASSRTSAQAKNIQYF. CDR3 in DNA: TGCGCCAGCAGCCGGACTAGCGCACAAGCCAAAAACATTCAGTACTTC.